The 28 T cell receptor beta chains presented below share a single source sample, sequenced in a study of vaccination and CD4 T cells after COVID-19. Their cognate antigens are unknown. CD4+ T cells that had been cultured provided DNA sequenced with the Oncomine TCR Beta short-read assay. Via MiXCR, TCRdb re-called the PCR reads, giving one row per CDR3 protein. Among under 15,000 distinct CDR3 sequences listed, roughly 60% were seen once. Treatment of the sample: roughly nine-day PBMC culture with coronavirus spike peptide pools or control peptides (ViraFEST assay). The sample here was CD4+ T cells from blood, cultured in vitro, taken before SARS-CoV-2 vaccination. These receptors all come from a human donor who had recovered from COVID-19.

The chain is built from TRBV25-1 and TRBJ1-6; tentatively, D is TRBD1 (6 bases). CDR1 MGHDK and CDR2 SYGVNS come from the germline V gene. This CDR3 contains 16 residues. The V gene lost 2 bases and the J gene lost 9 bases, with 17 bases spanning the gap. In nucleotides, the CDR3 is TGTGCCAGCAGTGAAAGGGCGGACAGAAACAGTTCACCCCTCCACTTT. As protein: CASSERADRNSSPLHF.

The rearrangement links TRBV7-2 to TRBJ1-2; 7 bases map to TRBD1. The germline V gene has CDR1 SGHTA and CDR2 FQGNSA. The trim removed 3 bases at V and 5 bases at J, leaving 9 bases unmatched. The CDR3 has 15 residues. The CDR3 DNA reads TGTGCCAGCAGCTTGGAGGTTAGGGGGCGATATGGCTACACCTTC. As protein: CASSLEVRGRYGYTF.

V gene TRBV6-1 combines with J gene TRBJ1-2, with D hard to call. V lost 7 bases to trimming and J lost 5 bases, with 8 bases between them. Germline values: CDR1 MNHNS, CDR2 SASEGT. The CDR3 runs 11 residues. Here the CDR3 reads CASTSVYGYTF. In DNA form, the CDR3 reads TGTGCCAGCACCAGCGTATATGGCTACACCTTC.

The chain employs TRBV28 and TRBJ1-2; D uncertain. Germline CDR1 is MDHEN and CDR2 is SYDVKM. V shed 5 bases and J shed 7 bases, with 8 bases lying between them. This CDR3 contains 11 residues. The CDR3 DNA is TGTGCCAGCAGTCCCGCGATTGGCTACACCTTC. As protein: CASSPAIGYTF.

The V call is TRBV6-1, the J call TRBJ1-5; 9 positions agree with TRBD1. The CDR3 runs to 15 residues. Trimming took 10 bases from V and 3 from J; bases not matched to a gene: 10. Germline CDR1 reads MNHNS; CDR2 reads SASEGT. CDR3: CATRGTGWNNQPQHF. The DNA for the CDR3 is TGTGCCACCCGTGGGACAGGGTGGAACAATCAGCCCCAGCATTTT.

The chain combines TRBV7-2 with TRBJ2-5, with D perhaps matching TRBD1 (6 bases). The CDR3 is 14 amino acids. Germline CDR1 SGHTA, CDR2 FQGNSA. V was trimmed by 2 bases and J by 2 bases, leaving 9 bases between them. CDR3 DNA sequence: TGTGCCAGCAGCTTATGGACAGATCAAGAGACCCAGTACTTC. Translated, it gives CASSLWTDQETQYF.

The sample holds a few counts of this clonotype. The chain recombines TRBV27 with TRBJ1-5; D ambiguous. The CDR3 is 14 residues long. The V and J ends lost 5 bases and 0 bases respectively, with 8 bases between them. Germline-derived CDR1 and CDR2 are MNHEY and SMNVEV (reference sequence). CDR3 loop: CASSAEHSNQPQHF. Here the CDR3 DNA reads TGTGCCAGCAGTGCGGAGCATAGCAATCAGCCCCAGCATTTT.

This clonotype has a handful of counts. CDR3 amino acids: CASSYGLAGVDTQYF. In nucleotides, the CDR3 is TGTGCCAGCAGTTACGGGCTAGCGGGGGTAGATACGCAGTATTTT. V gene TRBV6-2 or TRBV6-3 combines with J gene TRBJ2-3; 10 bases match TRBD2. The V segment lost 2 bases and the J segment 5 bases; nucleotides outside the gene matches: 4. This CDR3 region has 15 residues. Per the germline V gene, CDR1 is MNHEY and CDR2 is SVGEGT.

This clonotype occurred a few times. This sequence joins TRBV11-2 and TRBJ2-2, with TRBD2 as a possible D gene (5 bases). The CDR3 consists of 16 residues. Germline V gene data show CDR1 as SGHAT and CDR2 as FQNNGV. Trimming removed 1 base from V and 5 bases from J, with 14 bases in between. The CDR3 is CASSLVSSPGTGELFF. The CDR3 coding sequence is TGTGCCAGCAGCTTAGTATCCTCCCCGGGGACCGGGGAGCTGTTTTTT.

The J gene is TRBJ2-5, the V gene TRBV7-2, with a possible D match to TRBD1 (6 bases). The CDR3 is 14 amino acids. CDR1 and CDR2 (germline): SGHTA, FQGNSA. V dropped 1 base and J dropped 4 bases, with 10 bases sitting between them. CDR3 loop: CASSLVTGRETQYF. The DNA for the CDR3 is TGTGCCAGCAGCTTAGTAACAGGGCGAGAGACCCAGTACTTC.

V usage is TRBV7-2 and J usage is TRBJ2-2; TRBD2 agrees at 9 bases. Germline V lookup: CDR1 SGHTA, CDR2 FQGNSA. The CDR3 is made up of 17 amino acids. After removal of 8 bases from V and 1 base from J, the junction contained 11 bases not matched to a gene. CDR3 sequence: CASFGGLAGRNTGELFF. The CDR3 DNA reads TGTGCCAGCTTCGGGGGGCTAGCGGGGAGGAACACCGGGGAGCTGTTTTTT.

The V and J genes are TRBV27 and TRBJ2-7; D not certain. Germline CDR1 MNHEY, CDR2 SMNVEV (reference sequence). The CDR3 totals 14 residues. V lost 2 bases and J lost 0, with 8 bases in between. In DNA form, the CDR3 reads TGTGCCAGCAGTTTAAGTTACAGCTCCTACGAGCAGTACTTC. Protein: CASSLSYSSYEQYF.

The CDR3, as DNA: TGTGCCAGCAGTTCAACCCGGACAGGGAACTATGGCTACACCTTC. Translating gives CASSSTRTGNYGYTF. The chain joins TRBV6-5 to TRBJ1-2, with 8 bases fitting TRBD1. The trim removed 4 bases at V and 2 bases at J, leaving 6 bases unmatched. The CDR3 spans 15 residues. In germline, CDR1 is MNHEY, CDR2 SVGAGI.

This chain uses TRBV11-1 with TRBJ2-3; 14 nucleotides align to TRBD2. Germline-derived CDR1 and CDR2 are SGHAT and FQDESV (reference sequence). V gave up 5 bases and J gave up 0 bases; unmatched junction bases: 4. This CDR3 contains 17 residues. The CDR3 here is CASSPGLAGGSTDTQYF. In nucleotides, the CDR3 is TGTGCCAGCAGCCCAGGACTAGCGGGGGGCAGCACAGATACGCAGTATTTT.

CDR3 protein: CASSFSGGSHEQYF. The CDR3 DNA is TGTGCCAGCAGCTTCTCCGGGGGATCTCACGAGCAGTACTTC. V and J are TRBV7-2 and TRBJ2-7, with D possibly being TRBD2 (6 bases). The germline CDR1 and CDR2 sequences are SGHTA and FQGNSA. The CDR3 is 14 residues long. The ends were cut back, 3 bases at V and 5 bases at J, with 14 bases in the middle. Together with reference TRBV7-2 and TRBJ2-7, the CDR3 gives the full variable domain: GAGVSQSPSNKVTEKGKDVELRCDPISGHTALYWYRQSLGQGLEFLIYFQGNSAPDKSGLPSDRFSAERTGGSVSTLTIQRTQQEDSAVYLCASSFSGGSHEQYFGPGTRLTVT.

This clonotype was detected only a few times. The rearrangement uses TRBV6-1 and TRBJ1-1, with D uncertain. CDR3 length: 12 amino acids. Germline V gene data show CDR1 as MNHNS and CDR2 as SASEGT. The V and J ends lost 5 bases and 2 bases respectively, with 6 bases between them. The CDR3 nucleotides read TGTGCCAGCAGTCGCCGTAACACTGAAGCTTTCTTT. Amino acids: CASSRRNTEAFF.

This clonotype has only a few counts. The chain joins TRBV27 to TRBJ2-1, with 7 nucleotides matching TRBD2. After removal of 5 bases from V and 4 bases from J, the junction contained 5 bases not matched to a gene. The germline V gene has CDR1 MNHEY and CDR2 SMNVEV (reference sequence). The CDR3 sequence is 14 residues long. CDR3: CASSQVGGYNEQFF. The CDR3 DNA is TGTGCCAGCAGTCAGGTCGGGGGGTACAATGAGCAGTTCTTC.

The chain combines TRBV20-1 with TRBJ1-1; D gene unclear. Looked up from germline, CDR1 is DFQATT and CDR2 is SNEGSKA (reference sequence). The germline V and J ends were trimmed by 2 bases and 5 bases, with 12 bases remaining between them. This CDR3 has 13 residues. DNA for the CDR3: TGCAGTGCTAGATTCTCCAGCGAAACTGAAGCTTTCTTT. Its translation: CSARFSSETEAFF.

This clonotype has a handful of counts. The chain uses TRBV20-1 and TRBJ1-2; 12 nucleotides line up with TRBD1. CDR3 length: 16 residues. Unmatched junction bases numbered 13, after V lost 3 bases and J lost 8 bases. Per the germline V gene, CDR1 is DFQATT and CDR2 is SNEGSKA (reference sequence). CDR3 residues: CSARNPLGQGALGYTF. CDR3 DNA: TGCAGTGCTAGGAATCCGTTGGGACAGGGGGCACTCGGCTACACCTTC.

The CDR3 protein is CASQIGYGMYEQYF. In DNA, the CDR3 is TGCGCCAGCCAGATCGGGTACGGGATGTACGAGCAGTACTTC. The rearrangement links TRBV4-1 to TRBJ2-7; TRBD2 is a possible D gene (5 bases). The V gene lost 8 bases and the J gene lost 4 bases, with 18 bases spanning the gap. The CDR3 is 14 amino acids. CDR1 is MGHRA and CDR2 is YSYEKL in the germline V gene.

V usage is TRBV6-4 and J usage is TRBJ1-2, with D perhaps matching TRBD1 (6 bases). The CDR3 spans 17 residues. CDR1 and CDR2 from the germline V gene are MRHNA and SNTAGT. V lost 6 bases and J lost 3, with 23 bases in between. Written as DNA, the CDR3 is TGTGCCAGCAGACCCGAAGGTATAGGGGGGCGCTACTATGGCTACACCTTC. It is translated as CASRPEGIGGRYYGYTF.

The chain employs TRBV11-3 and TRBJ2-5; possibly TRBD1 for D (6 bases). Trimming removed 7 bases from V and 4 bases from J, with 28 bases in between. Germline V CDR1 and CDR2: SGHNT, YENEEA. This CDR3 comprises 18 residues. The CDR3 protein is CASNSKHREGWPGETQYF. Written as DNA, the CDR3 is TGTGCCAGCAACAGCAAACACAGGGAAGGATGGCCAGGAGAGACCCAGTACTTC.

The chain links TRBV4-2 to TRBJ1-2, with D unclear. The germline CDR1 and CDR2 sequences are LGHNA and YNFKEQ. The CDR3 runs to 13 residues. V was clipped by 0 bases and J by 8 bases, with 10 bases between them. The CDR3 nucleotides are TGTGCCAGCAGCCAAGATTCACTGGGCGGCTACACCTTC. It is translated as CASSQDSLGGYTF.

This chain joins TRBV11-2 and TRBJ2-5, with a weak D call TRBD1 (6 bases). Germline-derived CDR1 and CDR2 are SGHAT and FQNNGV. CDR3 length equals 14 residues. Trimming pared 2 bases from V and 5 bases from J, leaving 12 bases between. For the CDR3, the DNA is TGTGCCAGCAGCTTACGAAGGGGGAGCGAGACCCAGTACTTC. Amino acids: CASSLRRGSETQYF.

The chain couples TRBV20-1 to TRBJ1-1; D possibly corresponds to TRBD1 (5 bases). This CDR3 contains 16 residues. V shed 0 bases and J shed 4 bases, with 18 bases lying between them. Germline V gene lookup returns CDR1 DFQATT and CDR2 SNEGSKA (reference sequence). CDR3 sequence (DNA): TGCAGTGCTAGAGATATGGGAAGGGGCGTCGGCACTGAAGCTTTCTTT. Encoded protein: CSARDMGRGVGTEAFF.

The chain is built from TRBV10-3 and TRBJ1-6; D not resolved. The CDR3 loop spans 15 amino acids. Trimming took 0 bases from V and 7 from J, leaving 10 bases between them. The germline V gene encodes CDR1 ENHRY and CDR2 SYGVKD. CDR3: CAISESMGFNSPLHF. The CDR3 DNA reads TGTGCCATCAGTGAGTCGATGGGGTTCAATTCACCCCTCCACTTT.

The chain recombines TRBV12-3 or TRBV12-4 with TRBJ1-5; no firm D call. This CDR3 region has 13 residues. Trimming pared 7 bases from V and 2 bases from J, leaving 9 bases between. CDR3 region: CASKTTGNQPQHF. CDR3 coding DNA: TGTGCCAGCAAAACCACGGGCAATCAGCCCCAGCATTTT.

CDR3 loop: CASSQGAGNMYGYTF. CDR3 DNA: TGTGCCAGCAGCCAAGGGGCAGGGAACATGTACGGCTACACCTTC. V gene TRBV4-2 combines with J gene TRBJ1-2, with D perhaps TRBD1 (5 bases). Trimming cost V 1 base and J 8 bases, with 17 bases left between them. The CDR3 has 15 amino acids. Germline V gives CDR1 LGHNA, CDR2 YNFKEQ.